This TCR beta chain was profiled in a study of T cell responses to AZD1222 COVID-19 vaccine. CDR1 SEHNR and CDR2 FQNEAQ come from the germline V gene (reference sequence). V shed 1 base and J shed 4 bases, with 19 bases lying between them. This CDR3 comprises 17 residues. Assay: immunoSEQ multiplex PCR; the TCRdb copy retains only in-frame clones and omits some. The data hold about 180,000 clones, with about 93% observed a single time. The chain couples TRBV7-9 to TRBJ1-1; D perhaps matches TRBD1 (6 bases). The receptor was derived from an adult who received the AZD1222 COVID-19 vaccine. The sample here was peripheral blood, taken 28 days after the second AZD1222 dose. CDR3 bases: TGTGCCAGCAGCTTAGACCCGATGGGGGCATTGGGCACTGAAGCTTTCTTT. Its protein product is CASSLDPMGALGTEAFF.